Below, 26 T cell receptor beta chains from the same sample are listed, as sequenced in a study of blood T cell dynamics during melanoma immunotherapy. Described time point: pre-treatment baseline. Data came from immunoSEQ multiplex PCR; TCRdb stores just in-frame clones and leaves some out. Among around 13,000 clones listed, more than 70% were seen once. Sequencing used blood, obtained from a patient treated with checkpoint blockade. Every receptor here comes from a human donor with melanoma.

This chain links TRBV19 with TRBJ2-7; TRBD2 matches at 11 bases. The ends lost 4 bases at V and 2 bases at J; junction bases unmatched: 7. In germline, CDR1 is LNHDA, CDR2 SQIVND (reference sequence). The CDR3 sequence is 16 residues long. In nucleotides, the CDR3 is TGTGCCAGTAGTAAAGTGGTAGCGGGAGGGCCCTACGAGCAGTACTTC. Translated: CASSKVVAGGPYEQYF.

V and J are TRBV10-1 and TRBJ2-5; TRBD2 aligns across 9 bases. CDR3 length: 14 residues. CDR1 is WNHNN and CDR2 is SYGVQD in the germline V gene (reference sequence). J was trimmed by 5 bases and V by 5 bases; bases with no gene match: 6. DNA for the CDR3: TGCGCCAGCAGTCCAAGCGGGAGGAGGGAGACCCAGTACTTC. Encoded protein: CASSPSGRRETQYF.

The chain recombines TRBV5-5 with TRBJ2-7, with TRBD1 matching 7 bases. The J segment lost 2 bases and the V segment lost 2 bases, leaving 7 bases of the junction unmatched. CDR3 length: 15 amino acids. Germline CDR1 reads SGHKS; CDR2 reads YYEKEE (reference sequence). The CDR3: CASSLGGSFAYEQYF. CDR3 bases: TGTGCCAGCAGCTTAGGGGGCAGTTTCGCCTACGAGCAGTACTTC.

This clone was counted between two and nine times. This chain links TRBV27 with TRBJ1-3; D unresolved. The CDR3 length is 15 residues. Trimming pared 5 bases from V and 4 bases from J, leaving 15 bases between. Germline values: CDR1 MNHEY, CDR2 SMNVEV (reference sequence). Written as DNA, the CDR3 is TGTGCCAGCAGTCCCAACTGGTTTCAGGGAAACACCATATATTTT. This codes for CASSPNWFQGNTIYF.

The chain joins TRBV6-4 to TRBJ2-1; 9 bases map to TRBD1. CDR1 MRHNA and CDR2 SNTAGT come from the germline V gene. This CDR3 contains 15 residues. With V trimmed by 4 bases and J by 2 bases, 3 bases remained unmatched. CDR3 in DNA: TGTGCCAGCAGTGCAGACAGGGGGGCCTACAATGAGCAGTTCTTC. Protein product: CASSADRGAYNEQFF.

V gene TRBV19 combines with J gene TRBJ1-1; TRBD1 aligns across 7 bases. Germline V gives CDR1 LNHDA, CDR2 SQIVND (reference sequence). The J segment lost 5 bases and the V segment lost 4 bases, leaving 10 bases of the junction unmatched. CDR3 size: 15 residues. Here the CDR3 reads CASSSFQGGRTEAFF. CDR3 DNA: TGTGCCAGTAGTAGTTTTCAGGGGGGAAGGACTGAAGCTTTCTTT.

The chain is built from TRBV5-1 and TRBJ2-1, with D unclear. V was cut by 0 bases and J by 0 bases, with 10 bases left in between. CDR1 and CDR2 (germline): SGHRS, YFSETQ. The CDR3 consists of 16 residues. The CDR3 bases are TGCGCCAGCAGCTTGGATAGCTCCAGCTCCTACAATGAGCAGTTCTTC. Translation: CASSLDSSSSYNEQFF.

The chain links TRBV6-5 to TRBJ2-7, with 14 bases identical to TRBD2. The length of the CDR3 is 15 residues. Trimming cost V 6 bases and J 4 bases; bases outside gene matches: 5. Germline CDR1 reads MNHEY; CDR2 reads SVGAGI. The DNA for the CDR3 is TGTGCCAGCAGAGCCGGGACTAGCGGGAGTTACGAGCAGTACTTC. Protein product: CASRAGTSGSYEQYF.

This clone was recorded once. J is TRBJ1-6 and V is TRBV6-6; D is unclear. This CDR3 contains 13 residues. V lost 2 bases to trimming and J lost 4 bases, with 3 bases between them. Germline CDR1 MNHNY, CDR2 SVGAGI (reference sequence). CDR3 protein: CASSYDYNSPLHF. The CDR3 DNA reads as TGTGCCAGCAGTTACGATTATAATTCACCCCTCCACTTT.

In its sample, this clone was seen a few times. The CDR3 sequence: CASSVISTDTQYF. In nucleotides, the CDR3 is TGTGCCAGCAGTGTTATAAGCACAGATACGCAGTATTTT. The rearrangement joins TRBV6-1 to TRBJ2-3; D unresolved. The CDR3 is 13 amino acids. V was clipped by 4 bases and J by 0 bases, with 5 bases between them. Germline CDR1 and CDR2: MNHNS and SASEGT.

The CDR3 region is CASSIGGGGVEKLFF. The DNA for the CDR3 is TGTGCCAGTAGTATAGGGGGAGGGGGCGTCGAAAAACTGTTTTTT. V is TRBV19 and J is TRBJ1-4; 7 bases line up with TRBD1. This CDR3 has 15 amino acids. Germline CDR1 and CDR2: LNHDA and SQIVND (reference sequence). The J segment lost 8 bases and the V segment lost 1 base, leaving 7 bases of the junction unmatched.

The V and J genes are TRBV5-1 and TRBJ2-7, with D unclear. V was trimmed by 2 bases and J by 3 bases, leaving 12 bases between them. Germline V gene lookup returns CDR1 SGHRS and CDR2 YFSETQ. This CDR3 has 14 residues. CDR3 nucleotides: TGCGCCAGCAGCTTCGGGCAGATTAACTACGAGCAGTACTTC. Its protein is CASSFGQINYEQYF.

The chain couples TRBV4-2 to TRBJ1-1, with a weak D call TRBD1 (6 bases). The V gene's germline CDR1 is LGHNA and CDR2 YNFKEQ. V dropped 0 bases and J dropped 4 bases, with 15 bases sitting between them. CDR3 length: 16 amino acids. The CDR3 here is CASSQDLEGGGTEAFF. In nucleotides, the CDR3 is TGTGCCAGCAGCCAAGATCTAGAGGGGGGCGGCACTGAAGCTTTCTTT.

The chain links TRBV6-6 to TRBJ2-7; 10 nucleotides agree with TRBD1. The CDR3 spans 15 residues. The junction had 4 bases not matched to a gene; V was cut back by 5 bases and J by 0 bases. Per the germline V gene, CDR1 is MNHNY and CDR2 is SVGAGI (reference sequence). CDR3 coding DNA: TGTGCCAGCAGTCGGACAGGGGGTCTCTCCTACGAGCAGTACTTC. Amino acids: CASSRTGGLSYEQYF.

V gene TRBV7-2 combines with J gene TRBJ2-3; the match to TRBD2 covers 10 bases. Germline values: CDR1 SGHTA, CDR2 FQGNSA. Unmatched junction bases numbered 4, after V lost 1 base and J lost 6 bases. The CDR3 runs 15 residues. The CDR3: CASSLDSGGWDTQYF. The CDR3 region has the DNA TGTGCCAGCAGCTTAGATAGCGGGGGGTGGGATACGCAGTATTTT.

V is TRBV12-5 and J is TRBJ2-3, with 11 bases fitting TRBD2. The ends lost 7 bases at V and 3 bases at J; junction bases unmatched: 9. The CDR3 has 16 residues. CDR1 LGHNT and CDR2 FRNRAP come from the germline V gene. The CDR3 spells CASASGASGRTDTQYF. CDR3 DNA sequence: TGTGCTAGTGCCTCAGGGGCTAGCGGGAGGACAGATACGCAGTATTTT.

This rearrangement joins TRBV15 to TRBJ2-2, with 7 bases aligning to TRBD1. CDR3 length: 15 residues. V trimming: 8 bases; J trimming: 0 bases; junction bases outside the gene matches: 6. CDR1 LNHNV and CDR2 YYDKDF come from the germline V gene (reference sequence). The CDR3 reads CATSRGIANTGELFF. The CDR3 DNA follows: TGTGCCACCTCCAGGGGGATCGCGAACACCGGGGAGCTGTTTTTT.

The CDR3 sequence is CASSYSGEYGSPLHF. The CDR3, as DNA: TGTGCCAGCAGTTACTCGGGGGAGTACGGTTCACCCCTCCACTTT. The rearrangement joins TRBV6-5 to TRBJ1-6; the D gene is possibly TRBD1 (5 bases). V lost 0 bases and J lost 9, with 12 bases in between. The CDR3 is 15 amino acids. Germline CDR1 MNHEY, CDR2 SVGAGI.

The table lists this clone with a count of one. The genes are TRBV5-4 and TRBJ2-2; 7 positions match TRBD2. Germline V gene lookup returns CDR1 SGHNT and CDR2 YYREEE (reference sequence). The CDR3 length is 15 residues. J gave up 6 bases and V 4 bases, and 9 bases lay outside the gene matches. The CDR3 DNA reads as TGTGCCAGCAGCGTGGGGAGGGGCCGTTCCGGGGAGCTGTTTTTT. Translating it yields CASSVGRGRSGELFF.

This chain uses TRBV28 with TRBJ2-7; 8 bases match TRBD2. Per the germline V gene, CDR1 is MDHEN and CDR2 is SYDVKM. The CDR3 length is 16 residues. Trimming cost V 7 bases and J 2 bases; bases outside gene matches: 13. CDR3 protein: CASTRRQRGTPYEQYF. The CDR3 DNA reads TGTGCCAGCACCCGACGGCAGCGGGGGACCCCCTACGAGCAGTACTTC.

The genes are TRBV5-1 and TRBJ1-5; TRBD1 matches at 10 bases. The CDR3 has 16 residues. CDR1 and CDR2 (germline): SGHRS, YFSETQ. The V gene end was trimmed by 1 base and the J gene end by 6 bases; junction bases not matched to a gene: 7. The CDR3 region is CASSLTGQGSGQPQHF. In DNA, the CDR3 is TGCGCCAGCAGCTTGACGGGACAGGGGTCGGGTCAGCCCCAGCATTTT.

This chain uses TRBV7-9 with TRBJ2-3; tentatively, D is TRBD1 or TRBD2 (6 bases each). Germline assignment: CDR1 SEHNR and CDR2 FQNEAQ (reference sequence). The CDR3 is 17 amino acids. The V end was cut by 5 bases, the J end by 2 bases, with 20 bases between. CDR3 amino acids: CASSPGGGLGYTDTQYF. The CDR3 DNA reads as TGTGCCAGCAGCCCCGGGGGCGGGCTTGGATACACAGATACGCAGTATTTT.

This chain links TRBV29-1 with TRBJ2-3; TRBD1 is a possible D gene (5 bases). With 4 bases removed from V and 6 bases from J, the gap between germline ends came to 11 bases. The germline V gene has CDR1 SQVTM and CDR2 ANQGSEA. The CDR3 length is 12 residues. The CDR3, as DNA: TGCAGCGTTGGCAGGGAAGGGGATACGCAGTATTTT. It is translated as CSVGREGDTQYF.

The V and J genes are TRBV5-5 and TRBJ2-7; TRBD1 agrees at 8 bases. CDR3 length equals 16 residues. The germline V gene has CDR1 SGHKS and CDR2 YYEKEE (reference sequence). V dropped 0 bases and J dropped 4; count of bases not matched to a gene: 9. The CDR3 sequence is CASSLGRSGGAYEQYF. The CDR3 DNA reads TGTGCCAGCAGCTTGGGTAGGTCAGGGGGCGCATACGAGCAGTACTTC.

The rearrangement joins TRBV7-9 to TRBJ2-1; 7 bases agree with TRBD1. J lost 0 bases, V lost 7 bases, and 9 bases had no gene match. Germline CDR1 is SEHNR and CDR2 is FQNEAQ (reference sequence). The CDR3 is made up of 16 amino acids. CDR3 sequence: CASTDTGESSYNEQFF. The DNA of the CDR3 is TGTGCCAGCACCGATACAGGGGAAAGCTCCTACAATGAGCAGTTCTTC.

The rearrangement links TRBV19 to TRBJ1-4; 9 bases fit TRBD1. The CDR3 is made up of 16 amino acids. Per germline, CDR1 LNHDA and CDR2 SQIVND (reference sequence). With 3 bases clipped from V and 7 bases from J, the junction kept 9 bases outside the gene matches. DNA for the CDR3: TGTGCCAGTAGTATGACCCCACAGGGGGCCATTGAAAAACTGTTTTTT. This codes for CASSMTPQGAIEKLFF.